This TCR beta chain was retrieved from a study of T cells in Graves' hyperthyroidism and ophthalmopathy. With V trimmed by 5 bases and J by 6 bases, 15 bases remained unmatched. The germline V gene encodes CDR1 SGHVS and CDR2 FNYEAQ. CDR3 length equals 16 residues. From RNA transcripts, TCR beta CDR3 regions were amplified. The primer set for the first-round RT-PCR of the TCR CDR3 was HTBI. MiXCR, applied by TCRdb to the multiplex PCR reads, yields one record per CDR3 protein. Of 550,000 to 700,000 distinct CDR3 sequences in the sample, roughly 46% are singletons; the top ten hold around a fifth. For the diagnoses, clinical symptoms, serum thyroxine and TRAb, thyroid ultrasound and orbital computed tomography were used.

Sequenced material: peripheral blood or thyroid tissue (not recorded which). The chain couples TRBV7-6 to TRBJ2-7; 8 nucleotides agree with TRBD2. This sequence was found in an adult woman with Graves' disease, either hyperthyroidism or ophthalmopathy (not recorded which). DNA for the CDR3: TGTGCCAGCAGCCCACGGGCCGGGACCCGGGGGGGCGAGCAGTACTTC. It encodes CASSPRAGTRGGEQYF.